This T cell receptor (beta chain) stems from a study of cytomegalovirus exposure and HLA in healthy donors. Study background: When just under 400 donors were genotyped, roughly 82% of them were found to fall in the Caucasian-associated ancestry cluster.

The PCR used 60 Vbeta and 13 Jbeta primers. The assay was immunoSEQ multiplex PCR, and TCRdb's table has in-frame clones only and misses some. The repertoire includes about 210,000 clones, just under 80% of them detected once, and under 0.6% sits in the top ten. Germline V gene lookup returns CDR1 MGHDK and CDR2 SYGVNS. With 4 bases clipped from V and 3 bases from J, the junction kept 13 bases outside the gene matches. CDR3 size: 17 residues. The clonotype was recovered from a boy under 18 in good health and CMV-seronegative. The chain combines TRBV25-1 with TRBJ2-7; TRBD2 matches at 9 bases. Sequenced material: PBMCs. CDR3 sequence: CASSGLSGRGLVYEQYF. The CDR3 region has the DNA TGTGCCAGCAGTGGTCTTAGCGGGAGAGGCTTAGTCTACGAGCAGTACTTC.